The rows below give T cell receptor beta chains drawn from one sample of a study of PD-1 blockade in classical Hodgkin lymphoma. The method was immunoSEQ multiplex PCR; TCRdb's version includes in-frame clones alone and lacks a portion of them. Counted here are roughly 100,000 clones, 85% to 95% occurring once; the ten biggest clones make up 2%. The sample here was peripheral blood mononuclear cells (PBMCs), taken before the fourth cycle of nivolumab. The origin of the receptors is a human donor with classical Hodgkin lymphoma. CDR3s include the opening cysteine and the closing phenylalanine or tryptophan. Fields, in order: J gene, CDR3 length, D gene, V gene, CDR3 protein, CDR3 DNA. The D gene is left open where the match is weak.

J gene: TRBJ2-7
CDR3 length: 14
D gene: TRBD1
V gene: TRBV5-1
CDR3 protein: CASKSGTAIYEQYF
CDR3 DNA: TGCGCCAGCAAGTCCGGGACAGCCATCTACGAGCAGTACTTC

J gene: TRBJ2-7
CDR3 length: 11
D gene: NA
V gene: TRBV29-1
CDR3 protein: CSVGAIYEQYF
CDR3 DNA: TGCAGCGTTGGGGCCATCTACGAGCAGTACTTC

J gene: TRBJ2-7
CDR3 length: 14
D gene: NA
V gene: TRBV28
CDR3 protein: CASSLDGQYYEQYF
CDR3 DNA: TGTGCCAGCAGTTTAGATGGACAGTACTACGAGCAGTACTTC

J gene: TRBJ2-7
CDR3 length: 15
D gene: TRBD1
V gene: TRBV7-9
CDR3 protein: CASSAQGTGVHEQYF
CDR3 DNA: TGTGCCAGCAGCGCTCAGGGGACAGGGGTACACGAGCAGTACTTC

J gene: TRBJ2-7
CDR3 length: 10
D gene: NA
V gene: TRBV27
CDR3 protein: CASGGYEQYF
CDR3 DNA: TGTGCCAGCGGGGGGTACGAGCAGTACTTC

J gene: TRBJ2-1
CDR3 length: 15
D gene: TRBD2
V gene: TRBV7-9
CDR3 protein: CASSFHSGSYNEQFF
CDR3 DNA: TGTGCCAGCAGCTTTCATAGCGGGTCCTACAATGAGCAGTTCTTC

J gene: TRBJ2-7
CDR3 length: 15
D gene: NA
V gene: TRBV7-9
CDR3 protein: CASRSNITASYEQYF
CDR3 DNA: TGTGCCAGCAGAAGCAATATCACGGCCTCCTACGAGCAGTACTTC

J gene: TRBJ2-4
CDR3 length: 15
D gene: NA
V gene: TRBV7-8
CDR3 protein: CAPLWLRDTGLVQYF
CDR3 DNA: TGTGCCCCCCTATGGCTCCGGGACACAGGGTTGGTTCAGTACTTC

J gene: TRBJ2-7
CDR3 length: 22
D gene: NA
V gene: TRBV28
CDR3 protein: CASSLLGQGRRPHEGLYYEQYF
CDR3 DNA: TGTGCCAGCAGTTTATTAGGGCAGGGGCGTAGACCTCACGAGGGCCTGTACTACGAGCAGTACTTC

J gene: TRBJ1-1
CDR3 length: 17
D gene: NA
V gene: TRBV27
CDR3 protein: CASSLFGAARVGTEAFF
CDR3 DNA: TGTGCCAGCAGTTTATTCGGGGCAGCGAGGGTGGGGACTGAAGCTTTCTTT

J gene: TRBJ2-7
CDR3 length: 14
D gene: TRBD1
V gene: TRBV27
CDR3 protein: CASSLSAGGYEQYF
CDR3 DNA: TGTGCCAGCAGTTTATCTGCAGGGGGTTACGAGCAGTACTTC

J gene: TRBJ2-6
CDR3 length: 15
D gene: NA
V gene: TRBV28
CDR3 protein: CASATTGPGANVLTF
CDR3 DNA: TGTGCCAGCGCGACAACAGGGCCCGGGGCCAACGTCCTGACTTTC

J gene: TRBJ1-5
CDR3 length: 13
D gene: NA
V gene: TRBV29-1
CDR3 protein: CSVALGQGQPQHF
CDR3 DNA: TGCAGCGTTGCCCTCGGCCAAGGGCAGCCCCAGCATTTT

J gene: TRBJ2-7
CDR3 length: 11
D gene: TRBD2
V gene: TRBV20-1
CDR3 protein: CSAKSGDEQYF
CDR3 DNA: TGCAGTGCTAAGAGCGGGGACGAGCAGTACTTC

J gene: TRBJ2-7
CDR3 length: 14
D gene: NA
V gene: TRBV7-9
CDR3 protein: CASTFLQGSYEQYF
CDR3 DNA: TGTGCCAGCACCTTTCTTCAGGGATCCTACGAGCAGTACTTC